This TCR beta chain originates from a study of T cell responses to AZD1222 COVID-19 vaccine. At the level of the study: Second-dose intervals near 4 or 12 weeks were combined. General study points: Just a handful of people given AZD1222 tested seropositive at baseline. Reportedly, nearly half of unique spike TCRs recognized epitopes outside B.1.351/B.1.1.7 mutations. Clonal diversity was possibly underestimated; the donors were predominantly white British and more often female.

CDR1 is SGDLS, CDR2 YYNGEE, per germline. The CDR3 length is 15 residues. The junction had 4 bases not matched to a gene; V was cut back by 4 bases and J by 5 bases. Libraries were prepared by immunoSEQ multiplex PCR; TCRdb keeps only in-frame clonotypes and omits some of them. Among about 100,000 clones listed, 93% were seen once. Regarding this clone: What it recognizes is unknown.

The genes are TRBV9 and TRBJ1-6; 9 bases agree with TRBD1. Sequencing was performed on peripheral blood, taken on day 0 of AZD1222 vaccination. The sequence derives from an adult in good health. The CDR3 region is CASSFRTGDNSPLHF. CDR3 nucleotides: TGTGCCAGCAGCTTCAGGACAGGGGATAATTCACCCCTCCACTTT.